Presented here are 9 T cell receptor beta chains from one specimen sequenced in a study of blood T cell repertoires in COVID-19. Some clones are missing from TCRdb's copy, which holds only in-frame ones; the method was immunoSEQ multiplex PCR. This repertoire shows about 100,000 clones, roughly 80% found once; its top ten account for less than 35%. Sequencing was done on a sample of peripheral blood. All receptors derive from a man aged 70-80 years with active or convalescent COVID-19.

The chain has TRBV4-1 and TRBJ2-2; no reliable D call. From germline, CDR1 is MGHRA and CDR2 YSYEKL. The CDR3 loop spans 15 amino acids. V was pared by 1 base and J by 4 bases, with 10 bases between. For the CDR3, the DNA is TGCGCCAGCAGCCAAGCCTTTCACTTCACCGGGGAGCTGTTTTTT. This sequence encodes CASSQAFHFTGELFF.

The CDR3 loop is CASSVDQGAFTDTQYF. CDR3 nucleotide sequence: TGTGCCAGCAGCGTAGACCAGGGGGCTTTCACAGATACGCAGTATTTT. The chain has TRBV9 and TRBJ2-3, with 8 bases matching TRBD1. The CDR3 contains 16 residues. The J segment lost 2 bases and the V segment lost 0 bases, leaving 5 bases of the junction unmatched. CDR1 and CDR2 from the germline V gene are SGDLS and YYNGEE.

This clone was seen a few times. CDR3 in amino acids: CADRGPADTQYF. The DNA of the CDR3 is TGTGCCGACAGGGGGCCCGCAGATACGCAGTATTTT. The V and J genes are TRBV11-2 and TRBJ2-3, with 10 bases aligning to TRBD1. CDR1 is SGHAT, CDR2 FQNNGV, per germline. CDR3 length equals 12 residues. V shed 11 bases and J 4 bases; nucleotides not matched to a gene: 3.

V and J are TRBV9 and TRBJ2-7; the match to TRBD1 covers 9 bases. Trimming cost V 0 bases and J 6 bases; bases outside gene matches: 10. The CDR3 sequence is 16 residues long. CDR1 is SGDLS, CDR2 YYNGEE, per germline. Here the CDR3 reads CASSVAGGQGISEQYF. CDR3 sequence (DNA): TGTGCCAGCAGCGTAGCTGGGGGACAGGGAATCTCCGAGCAGTACTTC.

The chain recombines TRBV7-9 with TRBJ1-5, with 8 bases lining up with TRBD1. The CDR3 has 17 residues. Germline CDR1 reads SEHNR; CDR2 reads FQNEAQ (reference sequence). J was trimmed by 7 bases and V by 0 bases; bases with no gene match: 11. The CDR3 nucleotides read TGTGCCAGCAGCTTAGCGGTGGGACAGGTGGGAGGACAGCCCCAGCATTTT. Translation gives CASSLAVGQVGGQPQHF.

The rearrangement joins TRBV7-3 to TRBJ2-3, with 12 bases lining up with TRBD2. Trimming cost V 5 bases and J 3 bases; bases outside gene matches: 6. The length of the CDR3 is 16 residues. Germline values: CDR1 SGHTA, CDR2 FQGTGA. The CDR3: CASSLQGLAGTDTQYF. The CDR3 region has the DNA TGTGCCAGCAGCCTCCAGGGACTAGCGGGTACAGATACGCAGTATTTT.

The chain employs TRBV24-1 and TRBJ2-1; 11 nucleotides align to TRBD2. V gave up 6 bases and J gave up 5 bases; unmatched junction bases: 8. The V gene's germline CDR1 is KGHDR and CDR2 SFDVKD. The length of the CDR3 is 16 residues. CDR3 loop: CATSTSGGPKNNEQFF. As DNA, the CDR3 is TGTGCCACCAGTACTAGCGGGGGACCTAAGAACAATGAGCAGTTCTTC.

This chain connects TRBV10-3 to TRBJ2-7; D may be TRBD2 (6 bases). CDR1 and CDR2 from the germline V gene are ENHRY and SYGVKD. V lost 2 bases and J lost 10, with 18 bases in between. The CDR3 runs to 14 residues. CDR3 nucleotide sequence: TGTGCCATCAGTGAGGCTGGACTACAGCGATCCCAGTACTTC. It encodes CAISEAGLQRSQYF.

The CDR3 nucleotides read TGTGCCACCTTAGGGTTCGGGGGAGTCGAGCAGTACTTC. Its protein product is CATLGFGGVEQYF. This chain joins TRBV7-9 and TRBJ2-7; D perhaps matches TRBD2 (6 bases). The CDR3 runs to 13 residues. Looked up from germline, CDR1 is SEHNR and CDR2 is FQNEAQ (reference sequence). Trimming stripped 10 bases from V and 6 bases from J, with 19 bases between. The complete variable domain, with remaining parts taken from reference TRBV7-9 and TRBJ2-7, reads DTGVSQNPRHKITKRGQNVTFRCDPISEHNRLYWYRQTLGQGPEFLTYFQNEAQLEKSRLLSDRFSAERPKGSFSTLEIQRTEQGDSAMYLCATLGFGGVEQYFGPGTRLTVT.